This T cell receptor beta chain was profiled in a study of molecular identifiers for immune sequencing clone quantification. Study overall: Across replicate runs, RNA obtained from around 20,000 or 100,000 naive CD8 cells was divided into five, with four undergoing sequencing.

General study points: Naive cells had under 1% of molecules in clones above 20 RNA copies, effectors over 99%.

Germline V gene data show CDR1 as MNHEY and CDR2 as SVGEGT. The trim removed 6 bases at V and 0 bases at J, leaving 17 bases unmatched. CDR3 size: 19 residues. TCRdb reanalysed the PCR reads using MiXCR and keeps one entry per CDR3 protein. Altogether about 63,000 distinct CDR3 sequences are present, approximately 18% being singletons, with the ten largest covering under 1.5%. This clonotype occurred many times. Its antigen is unidentified. What was sequenced was naive CD8+ T cells from blood, with Jurkat cell RNA spiked in. Documented subset: FACS-sorted CD8+CD4-CCR7+CD45RA+ naive T cells. This rearrangement joins TRBV6-2 or TRBV6-3 to TRBJ2-1, with 7 bases aligning to TRBD2. This clonotype was sampled from a human donor in good health. Some libraries in this study had Jurkat cell RNA spiked in. The CDR3 is CASRHPQGTGGHSYNEQFF. CDR3 DNA: TGTGCCAGCAGGCATCCCCAGGGTACGGGAGGCCACTCCTACAATGAGCAGTTCTTC.